This entry describes one T cell receptor beta chain. The antigen is not known. The donors were members of the roughly 120-subject validation cohort (separate from the approximately 670-subject first cohort). Profiled with immunoSEQ multiplex PCR; TCRdb holds only in-frame clones, not every one. The data contain 150,000 to 200,000 clones, around 81% of them singletons. This sample is drawn from a study of cytomegalovirus exposure and HLA in healthy donors. Looking at the study overall: It was reported in a later analysis that the same platform had been used for the 120 or so validation repertoires as for the 666 first-cohort repertoires.

Notes on the study in general: Reports indicated that the classifier achieved high specificity and sensitivity in diagnosing cytomegalovirus status. Within the 120 or so validation repertoires, first-cohort TCR clusters tended to co-occur, according to a later analysis.

Material for sequencing was PBMCs. The TCR originated in a man under 40 in good health and CMV-seropositive.

The CDR3 nucleotides are TGTGCCAGTAGTATGGCGGGGGGATCGTACGAGCAGTACTTC. It encodes CASSMAGGSYEQYF. The chain couples TRBV19 to TRBJ2-7, with 8 bases that match TRBD2. CDR1 and CDR2 from the germline V gene are LNHDA and SQIVND (reference sequence). The junction had 5 bases not matched to a gene; V was cut back by 3 bases and J by 4 bases. The CDR3 covers 14 residues. Complete variable domain (other parts from reference TRBV19 and TRBJ2-7): DGGITQSPKYLFRKEGQNVTLSCEQNLNHDAMYWYRQDPGQGLRLIYYSQIVNDFQKGDIAEGYSVSREKKESFPLTVTSAQKNPTAFYLCASSMAGGSYEQYFGPGTRLTVT.